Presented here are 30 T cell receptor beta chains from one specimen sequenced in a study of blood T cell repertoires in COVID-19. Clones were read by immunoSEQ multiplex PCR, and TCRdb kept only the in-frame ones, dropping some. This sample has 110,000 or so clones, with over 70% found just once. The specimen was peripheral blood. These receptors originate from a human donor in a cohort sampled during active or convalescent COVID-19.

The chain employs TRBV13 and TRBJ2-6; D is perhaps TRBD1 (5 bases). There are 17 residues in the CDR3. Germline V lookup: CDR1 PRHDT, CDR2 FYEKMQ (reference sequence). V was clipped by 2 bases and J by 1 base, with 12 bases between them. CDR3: CASSLKGQGSGANVLTF. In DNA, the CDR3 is TGTGCCAGCAGCTTAAAGGGCCAGGGATCTGGGGCCAACGTCCTGACTTTC.

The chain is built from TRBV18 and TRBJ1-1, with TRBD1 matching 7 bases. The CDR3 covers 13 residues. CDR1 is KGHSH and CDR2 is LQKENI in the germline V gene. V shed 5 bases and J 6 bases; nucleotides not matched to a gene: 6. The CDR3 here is CASSSRDSAEAFF. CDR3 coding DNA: TGTGCCAGCTCAAGCCGGGACAGTGCTGAAGCTTTCTTT.

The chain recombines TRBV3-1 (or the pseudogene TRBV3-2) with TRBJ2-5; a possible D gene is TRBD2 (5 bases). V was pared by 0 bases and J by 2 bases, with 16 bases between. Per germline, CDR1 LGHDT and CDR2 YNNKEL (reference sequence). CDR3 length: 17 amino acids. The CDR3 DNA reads TGTGCCAGCAGCCAAGACGGTAGTGACTATGAACAAGAGACCCAGTACTTC. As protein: CASSQDGSDYEQETQYF.

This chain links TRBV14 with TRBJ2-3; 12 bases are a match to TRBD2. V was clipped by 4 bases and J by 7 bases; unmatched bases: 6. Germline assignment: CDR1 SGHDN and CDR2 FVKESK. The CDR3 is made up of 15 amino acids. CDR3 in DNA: TGTGCCAGCAGCCTTTCTAGCGGGAGGGGATATACGCAGTATTTT. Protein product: CASSLSSGRGYTQYF.

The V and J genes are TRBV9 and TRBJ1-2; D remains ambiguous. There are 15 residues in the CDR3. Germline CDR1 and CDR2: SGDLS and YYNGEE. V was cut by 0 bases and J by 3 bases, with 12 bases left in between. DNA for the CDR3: TGTGCCAGCAGCGTAGGAATAGCCGGTGACTATGGCTACACCTTC. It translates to CASSVGIAGDYGYTF.

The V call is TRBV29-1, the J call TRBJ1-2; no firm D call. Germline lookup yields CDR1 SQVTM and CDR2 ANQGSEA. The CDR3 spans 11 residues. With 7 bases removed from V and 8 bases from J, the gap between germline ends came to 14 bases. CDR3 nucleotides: TGCAGCGCTGACAAAGCTGAAGGCTACACCTTC. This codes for CSADKAEGYTF. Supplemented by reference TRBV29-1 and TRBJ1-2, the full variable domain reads SAVISQKPSRDICQRGTSLTIQCQVDSQVTMMFWYRQQPGQSLTLIATANQGSEATYESGFVIDKFPISRPNLTFSTLTVSNMSPEDSSIYLCSADKAEGYTFGSGTRLTVV.

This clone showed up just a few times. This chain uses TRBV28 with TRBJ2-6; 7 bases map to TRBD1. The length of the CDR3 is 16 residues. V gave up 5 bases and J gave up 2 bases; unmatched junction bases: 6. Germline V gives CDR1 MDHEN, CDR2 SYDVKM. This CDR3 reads CASSPYGTAGANVLTF. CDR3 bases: TGTGCCAGCAGTCCCTATGGGACAGCTGGGGCCAACGTCCTGACTTTC.

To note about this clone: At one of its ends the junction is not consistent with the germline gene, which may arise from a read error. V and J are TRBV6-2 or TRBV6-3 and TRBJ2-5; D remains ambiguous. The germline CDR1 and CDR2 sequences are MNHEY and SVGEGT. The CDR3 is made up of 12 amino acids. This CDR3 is CASSTPLEIQYF. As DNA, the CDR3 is TGTGCCAGCAGTACCCCCCTAGAGATCCAGTACTTC.

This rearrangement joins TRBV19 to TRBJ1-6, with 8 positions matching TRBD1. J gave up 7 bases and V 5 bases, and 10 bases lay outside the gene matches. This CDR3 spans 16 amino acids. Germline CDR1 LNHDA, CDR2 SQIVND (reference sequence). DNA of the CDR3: TGTGCCAGTAGTCCGGGACAGGTCGTTTGGAATTCACCCCTCCACTTT. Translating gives CASSPGQVVWNSPLHF.

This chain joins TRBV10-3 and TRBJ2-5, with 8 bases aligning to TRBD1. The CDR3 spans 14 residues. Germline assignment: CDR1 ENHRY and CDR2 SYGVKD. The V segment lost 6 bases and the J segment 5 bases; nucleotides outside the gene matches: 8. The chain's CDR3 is CAIRQTGAIETQYF. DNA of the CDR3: TGTGCCATCAGGCAGACAGGGGCGATCGAGACCCAGTACTTC.

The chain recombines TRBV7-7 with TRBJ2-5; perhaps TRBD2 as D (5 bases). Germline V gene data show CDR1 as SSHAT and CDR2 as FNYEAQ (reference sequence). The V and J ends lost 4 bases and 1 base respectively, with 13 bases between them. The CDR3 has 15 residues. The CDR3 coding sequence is TGTGCCAGCAGCTCCCTCAGCGGATCCCAAGAGACCCAGTACTTC. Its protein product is CASSSLSGSQETQYF.

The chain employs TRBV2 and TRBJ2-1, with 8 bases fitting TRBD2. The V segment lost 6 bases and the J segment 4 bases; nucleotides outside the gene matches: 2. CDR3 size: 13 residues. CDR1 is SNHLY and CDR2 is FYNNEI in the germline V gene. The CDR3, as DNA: TGTGCCAGCAGGACTAGCGTGTACAATGAGCAGTTCTTC. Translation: CASRTSVYNEQFF.

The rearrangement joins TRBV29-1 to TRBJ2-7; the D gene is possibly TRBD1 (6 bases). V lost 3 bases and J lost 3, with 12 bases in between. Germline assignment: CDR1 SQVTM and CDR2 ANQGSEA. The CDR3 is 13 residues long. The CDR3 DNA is TGCAGCGTTGAGATGGGGGCGCGCTACGAGCAGTACTTC. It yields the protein CSVEMGARYEQYF.

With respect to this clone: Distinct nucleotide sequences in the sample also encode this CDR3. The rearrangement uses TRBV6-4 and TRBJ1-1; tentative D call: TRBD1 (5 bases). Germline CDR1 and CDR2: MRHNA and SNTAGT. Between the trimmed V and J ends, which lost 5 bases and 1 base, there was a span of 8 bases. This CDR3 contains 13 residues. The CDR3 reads CASSRTGNTEAFF. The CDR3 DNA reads TGTGCCAGCAGTAGAACAGGGAACACTGAAGCTTTCTTT.

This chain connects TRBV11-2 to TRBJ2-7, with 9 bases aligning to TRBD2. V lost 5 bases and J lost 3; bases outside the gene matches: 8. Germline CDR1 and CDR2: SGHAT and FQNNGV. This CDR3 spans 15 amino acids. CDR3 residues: CASSVLAGVGYEQYF. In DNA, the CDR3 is TGTGCCAGCAGCGTATTAGCGGGAGTCGGCTACGAGCAGTACTTC.

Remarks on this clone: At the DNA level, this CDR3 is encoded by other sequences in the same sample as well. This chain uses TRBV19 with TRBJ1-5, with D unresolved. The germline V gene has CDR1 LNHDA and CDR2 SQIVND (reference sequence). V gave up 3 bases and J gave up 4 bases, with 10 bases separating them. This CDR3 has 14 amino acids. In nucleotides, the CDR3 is TGTGCCAGTAGTATCCATGGAGGGAATCAGCCCCAGCATTTT. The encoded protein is CASSIHGGNQPQHF.

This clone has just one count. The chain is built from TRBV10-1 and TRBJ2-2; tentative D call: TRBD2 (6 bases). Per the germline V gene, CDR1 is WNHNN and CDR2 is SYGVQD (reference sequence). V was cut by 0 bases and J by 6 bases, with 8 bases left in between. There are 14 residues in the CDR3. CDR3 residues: CASSESGRPGELFF. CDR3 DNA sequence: TGCGCCAGCAGTGAGTCGGGGAGGCCCGGGGAGCTGTTTTTT.

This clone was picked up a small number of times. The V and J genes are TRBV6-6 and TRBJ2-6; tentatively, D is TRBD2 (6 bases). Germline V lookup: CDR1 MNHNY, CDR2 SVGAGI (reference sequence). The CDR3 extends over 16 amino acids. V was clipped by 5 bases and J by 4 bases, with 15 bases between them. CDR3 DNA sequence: TGTGCCAGCAGTCCCTGGGGCGCGGGAGGGGCCAACGTCCTGACTTTC. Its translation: CASSPWGAGGANVLTF.

In DNA, the CDR3 is TGTGCCAGCAGCTTATTCGGGTATGGGTACGAGCAGTACTTC. Translated: CASSLFGYGYEQYF. The J gene is TRBJ2-7, the V gene TRBV7-2, with no clear D. From germline, CDR1 is SGHTA and CDR2 FQGNSA. This CDR3 has 14 residues. Deletions cut 2 bases from V and 4 bases from J, with 12 bases between.

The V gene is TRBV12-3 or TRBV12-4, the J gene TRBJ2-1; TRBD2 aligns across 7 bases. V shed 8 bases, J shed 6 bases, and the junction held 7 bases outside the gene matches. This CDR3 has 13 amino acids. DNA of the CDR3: TGTGCCAGCTCGGGGGGTCGAATCAATGAGCAGTTCTTC. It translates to CASSGGRINEQFF.

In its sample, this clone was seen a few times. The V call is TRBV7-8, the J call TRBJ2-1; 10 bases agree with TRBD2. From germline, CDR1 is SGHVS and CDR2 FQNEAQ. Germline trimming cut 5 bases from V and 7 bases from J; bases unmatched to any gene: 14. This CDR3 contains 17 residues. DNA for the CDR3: TGTGCCAGCAGCCCTAGGCGGAGCGGGAGGGACGAGAATGAGCAGTTCTTC. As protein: CASSPRRSGRDENEQFF.

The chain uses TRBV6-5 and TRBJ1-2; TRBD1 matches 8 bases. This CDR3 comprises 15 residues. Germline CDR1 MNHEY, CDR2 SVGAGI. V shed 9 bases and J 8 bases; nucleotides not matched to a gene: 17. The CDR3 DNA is TGTGCCAGTAAAGGACCAGGGGGCCTTTCTTCGGGCTACACCTTC. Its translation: CASKGPGGLSSGYTF.

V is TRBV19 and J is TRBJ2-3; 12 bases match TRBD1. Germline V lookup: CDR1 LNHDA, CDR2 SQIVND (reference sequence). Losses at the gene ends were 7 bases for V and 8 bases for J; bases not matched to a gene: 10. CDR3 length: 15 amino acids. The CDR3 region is CASTGTGGRLRTQYF. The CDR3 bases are TGTGCCAGTACAGGGACAGGGGGCCGTTTACGTACGCAGTATTTT. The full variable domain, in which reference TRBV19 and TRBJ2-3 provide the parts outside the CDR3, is DGGITQSPKYLFRKEGQNVTLSCEQNLNHDAMYWYRQDPGQGLRLIYYSQIVNDFQKGDIAEGYSVSREKKESFPLTVTSAQKNPTAFYLCASTGTGGRLRTQYFGPGTRLTVL.

CDR3: CAIRGGVGDNQPQHF. As DNA, the CDR3 is TGTGCCATCAGGGGGGGTGTGGGAGACAATCAGCCCCAGCATTTT. The chain is built from TRBV10-3 and TRBJ1-5, with TRBD1 as a possible D gene (5 bases). The CDR3 contains 15 residues. Looked up from germline, CDR1 is ENHRY and CDR2 is SYGVKD. The ends were cut back, 6 bases at V and 3 bases at J, with 15 bases in the middle.

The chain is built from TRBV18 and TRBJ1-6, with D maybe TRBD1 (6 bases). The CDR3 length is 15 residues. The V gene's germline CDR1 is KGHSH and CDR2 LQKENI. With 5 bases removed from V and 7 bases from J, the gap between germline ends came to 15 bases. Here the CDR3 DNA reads TGTGCCAGCTCATCCCGACAGGACCCGAATTCACCCCTCCACTTT. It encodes CASSSRQDPNSPLHF.

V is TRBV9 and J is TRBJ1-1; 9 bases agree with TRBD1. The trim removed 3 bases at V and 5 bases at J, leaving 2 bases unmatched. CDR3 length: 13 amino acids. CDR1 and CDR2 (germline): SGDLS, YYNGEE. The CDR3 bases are TGTGCCAGCAGCGCTGACAGGGGGACTGAAGCTTTCTTT. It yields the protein CASSADRGTEAFF.

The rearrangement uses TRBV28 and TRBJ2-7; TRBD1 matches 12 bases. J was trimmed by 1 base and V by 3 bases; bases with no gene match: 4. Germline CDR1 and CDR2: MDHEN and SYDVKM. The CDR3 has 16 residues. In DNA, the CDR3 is TGTGCCAGCAGTTTGTGGGGACAGGGGGCTTCCTACGAGCAGTACTTC. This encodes CASSLWGQGASYEQYF.

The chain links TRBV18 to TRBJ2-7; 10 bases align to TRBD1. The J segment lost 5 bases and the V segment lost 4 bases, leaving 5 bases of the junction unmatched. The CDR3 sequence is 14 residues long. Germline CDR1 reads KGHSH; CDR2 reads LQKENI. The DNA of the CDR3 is TGTGCCAGCTCACGCGGGACAGGGGCCCACGAGCAGTACTTC. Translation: CASSRGTGAHEQYF.

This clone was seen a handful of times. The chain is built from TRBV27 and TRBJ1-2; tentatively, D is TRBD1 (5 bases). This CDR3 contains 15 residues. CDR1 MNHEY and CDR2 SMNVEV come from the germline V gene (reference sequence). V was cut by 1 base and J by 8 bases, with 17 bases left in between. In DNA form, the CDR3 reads TGTGCCAGCAGTTTATTCTCGGGGCGGGGAGTCGGCTACACCTTC. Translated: CASSLFSGRGVGYTF.

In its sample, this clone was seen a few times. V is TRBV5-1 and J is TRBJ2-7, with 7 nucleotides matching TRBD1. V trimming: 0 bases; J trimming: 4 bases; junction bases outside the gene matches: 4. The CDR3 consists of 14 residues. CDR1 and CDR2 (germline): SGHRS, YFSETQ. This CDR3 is CASSLEQGYYEQYF. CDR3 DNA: TGCGCCAGCAGCTTGGAACAGGGGTATTACGAGCAGTACTTC.